Following are 10 T cell receptor beta chains from one sample sequenced in a study of T cell repertoires in cytomegalovirus infection. These receptors lack a known antigen. TCRdb passed the reads through MiXCR, listing each CDR3 protein once. This sample has around 430,000 distinct CDR3 sequences, with about 39% found just once. The source material was cultured PBMCs, sampled from culture after CMV antigen stimulation. Receptors were obtained from a human donor in good health (CMV status not recorded). Some clones in this sample may be carry-over from other donors' samples.

The chain employs TRBV7-2 and TRBJ1-5; D gene unclear. Deletions cut 1 base from V and 7 bases from J, with 8 bases between. The CDR3 has 13 residues. Germline loops: CDR1 SGHTA, CDR2 FQGNSA. The CDR3 bases are TGTGCCAGCAGCTTAGTCGGTGTGCAGCCCCAGCATTTT. Its translation is CASSLVGVQPQHF.

This clonotype showed up just once. V gene TRBV20-1 combines with J gene TRBJ2-7, with D uncertain. The CDR3 sequence is 12 residues long. With 5 bases removed from V and 3 bases from J, the gap between germline ends came to 11 bases. CDR1 DFQATT and CDR2 SNEGSKA come from the germline V gene (reference sequence). CDR3 in amino acids: CSAARNSYEQYF. The CDR3, as DNA: TGCAGTGCTGCACGAAACAGCTACGAGCAGTACTTC.

The chain links TRBV11-1 to TRBJ2-5; D is perhaps TRBD1 (6 bases). In germline, CDR1 is SGHAT, CDR2 FQDESV (reference sequence). V lost 7 bases, J lost 7 bases, and 19 bases lay in between. This CDR3 region has 14 residues. CDR3 loop: CASTATGLFVTQYF. The CDR3 DNA reads TGTGCCAGCACTGCGACAGGACTGTTTGTGACCCAGTACTTC.

J is TRBJ1-1 and V is TRBV20-1; a weak D match, TRBD1 (6 bases). Trimming cost V 6 bases and J 5 bases, with 13 bases left between them. Germline-derived CDR1 and CDR2 are DFQATT and SNEGSKA (reference sequence). CDR3 length: 12 amino acids. Here the CDR3 DNA reads TGCAGTGCACCAAAAGGGGGTACTGAAGCTTTCTTT. Its protein product is CSAPKGGTEAFF.

This rearrangement joins TRBV11-2 to TRBJ2-2; 11 bases are shared with TRBD2. Germline V gene data show CDR1 as SGHAT and CDR2 as FQNNGV. The CDR3 spans 17 residues. The junction had 11 bases not matched to a gene; V was cut back by 5 bases and J by 6 bases. The CDR3 DNA follows: TGTGCCAGCAGCCTTAGAGGGGGACTAGCGGTCCCCGGGGAGCTGTTTTTT. Encoded protein: CASSLRGGLAVPGELFF.

This clonotype has just a few counts. This chain uses TRBV7-8 with TRBJ1-5; D not resolved. Trimming pared 1 base from V and 6 bases from J, leaving 7 bases between. The CDR3 runs to 13 residues. Germline CDR1 and CDR2: SGHVS and FQNEAQ. CDR3 coding DNA: TGTGCCAGCAGCTTAGTTGAGGGTCAGCCCCAGCATTTT. It translates to CASSLVEGQPQHF.

This clonotype was found a few times. The V gene is TRBV7-6, the J gene TRBJ1-6; 7 bases are shared with TRBD1. V gave up 4 bases and J gave up 7 bases; unmatched junction bases: 4. Per the germline V gene, CDR1 is SGHVS and CDR2 is FNYEAQ. The CDR3 is 14 residues long. This chain's CDR3 is CASSSGGRNSPLHF. CDR3 sequence (DNA): TGTGCCAGCAGCTCAGGGGGGAGAAATTCACCCCTCCACTTT.

Worth noting for this clonotype: One end of the junction is discordant with germline, which a read error may explain. V is TRBV6-6 and J is TRBJ2-2; possible D gene TRBD2, 5 bases. Germline V CDR1 and CDR2: MNHNY, SVGAGI (reference sequence). The CDR3 runs to 14 residues. DNA of the CDR3: TGTGCCAGCAGGATACAATTGATGGCCGGGGAGCTGTTATTT. This translates into CASRIQLMAGELLF.

The chain links TRBV24-1 to TRBJ2-3, with 8 bases aligning to TRBD1. CDR3 length equals 13 residues. Germline V gene sequence: CDR1 KGHDR, CDR2 SFDVKD. Losses at the gene ends were 8 bases for V and 1 base for J; bases not matched to a gene: 1. This CDR3 is CATMGQGTDTQYF. CDR3 in DNA: TGTGCCACCATGGGACAGGGCACAGATACGCAGTATTTT.

This clonotype came up a few times. The chain has TRBV7-2 and TRBJ2-1; 10 bases are shared with TRBD2. The CDR3 is 14 amino acids. V gave up 2 bases and J gave up 5 bases; unmatched junction bases: 0. CDR1 and CDR2 from the germline V gene are SGHTA and FQGNSA. The CDR3 DNA is TGTGCCAGCAGCTTAAGCGGGGGGGACAATGAGCAGTTCTTC. Its translation: CASSLSGGDNEQFF.